These T cell receptor beta chains were read from a single sample in a study of T-cell memory formation after mild COVID-19. One entry per CDR3 protein results from TCRdb running MiXCR on the 5' RACE reads. The repertoire holds around 500,000 distinct CDR3 sequences, with about 18% as singletons. The source material was PBMCs or a T cell subset sorted from them (not recorded which). The receptors derive from an adult woman who had mild COVID-19 (a few samples of this study predate the infection). Cell type and time point are not known. The CDR3 runs from the conserved cysteine through the conserved F or W. D genes are given only for firm matches. Clone size is not always given. Where it is, it says once, few, many or a class for expanded clones.

TRBV20-1	few	-	TRBJ1-1	CSARDLRIEAFF	TGCAGTGCTAGAGATCTTCGGATTGAAGCTTTCTTT
TRBV5-1	few	TRBD2	TRBJ2-1	CASSLDTSAGEQFF	TGCGCCAGCAGCTTGGATACTAGCGCGGGTGAGCAGTTCTTC
TRBV20-1	few	-	TRBJ1-4	CSARDQGKGGEKLFF	TGCAGTGCTAGAGATCAGGGAAAGGGCGGTGAAAAACTGTTTTTT
TRBV5-1	many	TRBD1	TRBJ2-7	CASSSPGQGTYEQYF	TGCGCCAGCAGCTCGCCGGGACAGGGAACCTACGAGCAGTACTTC
TRBV15	few	-	TRBJ1-5	CATSGQSNQPQHF	TGTGCCACCAGCGGTCAGAGCAATCAGCCCCAGCATTTT
TRBV7-9	-	-	TRBJ2-3	CASSPEGWTDTQYF	TGTGCCAGCAGCCCCGAGGGGTGGACAGATACGCAGTATTTT
TRBV12-3/TRBV12-4	-	-	TRBJ2-7	CASSLDSTSYEQYF	TGTGCCAGCAGTTTAGACAGTACCTCCTACGAGCAGTACTTC
TRBV27	-	-	TRBJ2-2	CASSLRAYTGELFF	TGTGCCAGCAGTCTCCGGGCGTACACCGGGGAGCTGTTTTTT
TRBV4-1	few	TRBD2	TRBJ2-3	CASSQTLAGGRDTQYF	TGCGCCAGCAGCCAGACCTTAGCGGGGGGGCGGGATACGCAGTATTTT
TRBV14	-	-	TRBJ2-7	CASSQLLAGASYEQYF	TGTGCCAGCAGCCAGTTGTTGGCAGGGGCGTCCTACGAGCAGTACTTC
TRBV6-5	-	-	TRBJ2-7	CASSYQAGEYF	TGTGCCAGCAGTTACCAAGCAGGGGAGTACTTC
TRBV5-4	few	TRBD2	TRBJ2-1	CASSEGLADYNEQFF	TGTGCCAGCAGCGAGGGACTAGCGGACTACAATGAGCAGTTCTTC
TRBV2	few	TRBD1	TRBJ1-4	CASRVDRGPTEKLFF	TGTGCCAGCAGGGTTGACAGGGGACCAACGGAAAAACTGTTTTTT
TRBV10-3	-	TRBD1	TRBJ2-3	CAIKGTGDTQYF	TGTGCCATCAAGGGGACAGGGGATACGCAGTATTTT
TRBV7-2	-	TRBD1	TRBJ2-7	CASSLRDRAYEQYF	TGTGCCAGCAGCTTGCGGGACAGGGCCTACGAGCAGTACTTC
TRBV6-2/TRBV6-3	-	TRBD2	TRBJ2-1	CASIPGETSGINEQFF	TGTGCCAGCATTCCGGGGGAGACTAGCGGGATCAATGAGCAGTTCTTC
TRBV6-6	-	TRBD1	TRBJ2-7	CASSYGGQTYEQYF	TGTGCCAGCAGTTACGGGGGACAGACTTACGAGCAGTACTTC
TRBV7-2	-	-	TRBJ2-3	CASSPGGSLSTDTQYF	TGTGCCAGCAGCCCAGGGGGGTCACTAAGCACAGATACGCAGTATTTT
TRBV5-1	few	-	TRBJ2-5	CASSSTGEETQYF	TGCGCCAGCAGCTCTACAGGAGAAGAGACCCAGTACTTC
TRBV9	-	TRBD1	TRBJ2-3	CASSEGAGTDTQYF	TGTGCCAGCAGCGAGGGGGCCGGGACAGATACGCAGTATTTT
TRBV12-3/TRBV12-4	-	-	TRBJ1-1	CASSSNRPPNTEAFF	TGTGCCAGCAGTTCTAACAGACCGCCAAACACTGAAGCTTTCTTT
TRBV30	-	TRBD2	TRBJ2-1	CAWSVSGGPSEQFF	TGTGCCTGGAGTGTCTCGGGAGGGCCGAGTGAGCAGTTCTTC
TRBV20-1	few	-	TRBJ1-1	CSARDLFQGGDTEAFF	TGCAGTGCTAGAGATCTCTTTCAGGGTGGGGACACTGAAGCTTTCTTT
TRBV9	-	TRBD2	TRBJ2-3	CASSPPRTSGRRDTQYF	TGTGCCAGCAGCCCTCCTAGGACTAGCGGGAGAAGAGATACGCAGTATTTT
TRBV23-1	-	-	TRBJ1-5	CASSQSSCQLNQPQHF	TGCGCCAGCAGTCAATCGAGTTGTCAGCTCAATCAGCCCCAGCATTTT
TRBV12-3/TRBV12-4	many	-	TRBJ2-1	CASSLGSGDEQFF	TGTGCCAGCAGCTTGGGGTCCGGCGATGAGCAGTTCTTC
TRBV4-1	few	-	TRBJ1-1	CASSWRGDTEAFF	TGCGCCAGCAGCTGGAGGGGGGACACTGAAGCTTTCTTT
TRBV4-1	-	-	TRBJ2-5	CASSQVGWGQETQYF	TGCGCCAGCAGCCAAGTGGGGTGGGGTCAAGAGACCCAGTACTTC
TRBV29-1	-	-	TRBJ2-2	CSAKATGELFF	TGCAGCGCAAAGGCCACCGGGGAGCTGTTTTTT
TRBV5-1	few	-	TRBJ1-2	CASGGGGVGYTF	TGCGCCAGCGGCGGGGGCGGAGTTGGCTACACCTTC
TRBV25-1	-	-	TRBJ1-2	CASSEGGARPSYGYTF	TGTGCCAGCAGTGAAGGCGGAGCCCGTCCCTCGTATGGCTACACCTTC
TRBV15	-	TRBD1	TRBJ1-5	CATSRATGAQHF	TGTGCCACCAGCAGAGCGACAGGGGCCCAGCATTTT
TRBV5-1	few	TRBD2	TRBJ2-3	CASSLASGGSSTDTQYF	TGCGCCAGCAGCCTAGCTAGCGGGGGGTCCTCCACAGATACGCAGTATTTT
TRBV19	-	TRBD1	TRBJ1-5	CASSQQGVFGNQPQHF	TGTGCCAGTAGTCAACAGGGGGTCTTTGGCAATCAGCCCCAGCATTTT
TRBV7-3	-	-	TRBJ1-6	CASSIYNSPLHF	TGTGCCAGCAGCATATACAATTCACCCCTCCACTTT
TRBV7-9	-	-	TRBJ1-2	CASSSLRAQNYGYTF	TGTGCCAGCAGCTCCTTGAGAGCCCAGAACTATGGCTACACCTTC
TRBV6-5	-	TRBD1	TRBJ1-1	CASSWDRVTEAFF	TGTGCCAGCAGCTGGGACAGGGTCACTGAAGCTTTCTTT
TRBV6-5	-	-	TRBJ2-7	CASSYSAGQTYEQYF	TGTGCCAGCAGTTACTCGGCTGGACAGACTTACGAGCAGTACTTC
TRBV6-5	few	TRBD1	TRBJ1-4	CASSYSGDRLRREKLFF	TGTGCCAGCAGTTACTCGGGGGACAGGCTTCGACGTGAAAAACTGTTTTTT
TRBV12-3/TRBV12-4	few	-	TRBJ1-1	CATGGWGMNTEAFF	TGTGCCACCGGAGGATGGGGGATGAACACTGAAGCTTTCTTT
TRBV12-3/TRBV12-4	-	TRBD2	TRBJ2-1	CASSLRLAENNEQFF	TGTGCCAGCAGTTTACGGCTAGCGGAAAACAATGAGCAGTTCTTC
TRBV10-3	-	-	TRBJ2-1	CAISVGNEQFF	TGTGCCATCAGTGTAGGGAATGAGCAGTTCTTC
TRBV20-1	few	-	TRBJ1-1	CSARDIGGSREDEAFF	TGCAGTGCTAGAGATATTGGCGGGTCCCGAGAGGATGAAGCTTTCTTT
TRBV5-1	few	-	TRBJ2-5	CASSLGIAYQETQYF	TGCGCCAGCAGCCTGGGAATCGCTTACCAAGAGACCCAGTACTTC
TRBV7-8	-	-	TRBJ2-5	CASSLRGGTETQYF	TGTGCCAGCAGCCTCCGCGGAGGGACGGAGACCCAGTACTTC
TRBV7-3	-	TRBD1	TRBJ2-1	CASSTRTGHEQFF	TGTGCCAGCAGCACCCGGACAGGGCATGAGCAGTTCTTC
TRBV11-2	few	TRBD2	TRBJ2-1	CASTQLAGRYNEQFF	TGTGCCAGCACCCAACTAGCGGGACGATACAATGAGCAGTTCTTC
TRBV7-3	few	TRBD2	TRBJ2-1	CASSSGKSSYNEQFF	TGTGCCAGCAGTAGCGGGAAGAGCTCCTACAATGAGCAGTTCTTC
TRBV12-3/TRBV12-4	few	-	TRBJ2-4	CASSFGLVSVQNIQYF	TGTGCCAGCAGTTTTGGGCTGGTGAGCGTTCAGAACATTCAGTACTTC
TRBV15	-	-	TRBJ2-7	CATSRGASVSYEQYF	TGTGCCACCAGCAGAGGGGCTAGCGTCTCCTACGAGCAGTACTTC
TRBV10-3	-	-	TRBJ2-7	CAISESLGVSYEQYF	TGTGCCATCAGTGAGTCGCTGGGAGTTTCCTACGAGCAGTACTTC
TRBV9	few	TRBD2	TRBJ2-3	CASSHREGGPPTDTQYF	TGTGCCAGCAGCCATCGGGAGGGGGGCCCCCCGACAGATACGCAGTATTTT
TRBV10-3	-	TRBD1	TRBJ2-7	CAISAGGQGEQYF	TGTGCCATCTCGGCAGGGGGCCAGGGCGAGCAGTACTTC
TRBV10-2	-	TRBD2	TRBJ2-3	CASSDGGGSTDTQYF	TGCGCCAGCAGTGACGGGGGAGGGTCCACAGATACGCAGTATTTT